This T cell receptor beta chain was documented in a study of blood T cell repertoires in COVID-19. Study background: Italy, Spain and the United States were the sources of the convalescent and acute COVID-19 samples.

The CDR3 extends over 14 amino acids. Trimming cost V 4 bases and J 7 bases; bases outside gene matches: 7. From germline, CDR1 is SGHRS and CDR2 YFSETQ. In the source study's methods: Using reference gene primer amplification, nucleated cell counts were estimated. TCRdb's copy holds only in-frame clones and misses some; the assay was immunoSEQ multiplex PCR. For V, J and clone size, that table is used; D and trimming come from the DNA. The sample holds around 190,000 clones, about 88% seen once. The sample was peripheral blood. The clonotype comes from a man aged 18 to 35 who had recovered from COVID-19. The chain carries TRBV5-1 and TRBJ2-7; 11 bases agree with TRBD1. The CDR3 DNA is TGCGCCAGCAGCGCCGGACAGGGGGCGCGAGAGCAGTACTTC. The encoded protein is CASSAGQGAREQYF.